This TCR beta chain was documented in a study of blood T cell repertoires in COVID-19. Looking at the study overall: COVID-19 samples from acute and convalescent phases originated in the United States, Italy and Spain. From T cells, B-cell-depleted T cells, or PBMCs came the material, which was cDNA or gDNA.

Looked up from germline, CDR1 is SGHRS and CDR2 is YFSETQ. Deletions cut 0 bases from V and 2 bases from J, with 14 bases between. This CDR3 spans 16 amino acids. As processed by the authors: Nucleated cell counts were estimated from reference gene primer amplification. Sequenced by immunoSEQ multiplex PCR; TCRdb stores in-frame clones only, minus some. V and J calls and clone size are those listed in that table; D and trimming were worked out from the DNA. The sample has some 250,000 clones, approximately 80% seen once. The J gene is TRBJ2-5, the V gene TRBV5-1; no definite D call. The TCR was taken from a man aged 60 to 75 with acute or convalescent COVID-19. Specimen: peripheral blood. The CDR3 region has the DNA TGCGCCAGCAGCTTGGGCTCCCGAGCCTCTCAAGAGACCCAGTACTTC. Encoded protein: CASSLGSRASQETQYF.